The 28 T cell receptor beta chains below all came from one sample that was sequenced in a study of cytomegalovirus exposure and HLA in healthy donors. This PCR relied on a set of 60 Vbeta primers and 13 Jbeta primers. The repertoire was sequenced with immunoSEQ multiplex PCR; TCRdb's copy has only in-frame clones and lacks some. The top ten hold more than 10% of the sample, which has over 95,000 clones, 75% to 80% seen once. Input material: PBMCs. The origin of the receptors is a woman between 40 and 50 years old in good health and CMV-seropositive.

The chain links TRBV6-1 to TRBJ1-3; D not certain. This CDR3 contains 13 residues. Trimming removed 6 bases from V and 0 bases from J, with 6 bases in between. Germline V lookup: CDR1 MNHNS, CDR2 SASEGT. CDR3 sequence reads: CASRESSGNTIYF. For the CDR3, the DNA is TGTGCCAGCAGGGAGAGCTCTGGAAACACCATATATTTT.

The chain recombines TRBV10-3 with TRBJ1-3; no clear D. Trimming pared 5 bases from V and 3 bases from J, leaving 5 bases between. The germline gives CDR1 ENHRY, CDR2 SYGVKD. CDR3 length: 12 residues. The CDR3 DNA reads TGTGCCATCAGTAGAGTTGGAAACACCATATATTTT. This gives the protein CAISRVGNTIYF.

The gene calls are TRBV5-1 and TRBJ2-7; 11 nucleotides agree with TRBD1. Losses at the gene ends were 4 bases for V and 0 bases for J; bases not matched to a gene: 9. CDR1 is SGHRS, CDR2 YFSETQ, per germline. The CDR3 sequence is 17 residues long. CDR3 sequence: CASSALPGTGGSYEQYF. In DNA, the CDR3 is TGCGCCAGCAGCGCCCTCCCCGGGACAGGGGGCTCCTACGAGCAGTACTTC.

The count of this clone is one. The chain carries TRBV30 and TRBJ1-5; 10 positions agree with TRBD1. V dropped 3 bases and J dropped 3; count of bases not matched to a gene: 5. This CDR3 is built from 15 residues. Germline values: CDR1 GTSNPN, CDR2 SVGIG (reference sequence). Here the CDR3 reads CAWRRQGAFNQPQHF. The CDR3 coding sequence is TGTGCCTGGAGGAGACAGGGGGCTTTCAATCAGCCCCAGCATTTT. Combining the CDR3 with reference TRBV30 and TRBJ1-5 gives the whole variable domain SQTIHQWPATLVQPVGSPLSLECTVEGTSNPNLYWYRQAAGRGLQLLFYSVGIGQISSEVPQNLSASRPQDRQFILSSKKLLLSDSGFYLCAWRRQGAFNQPQHFGDGTRLSIL.

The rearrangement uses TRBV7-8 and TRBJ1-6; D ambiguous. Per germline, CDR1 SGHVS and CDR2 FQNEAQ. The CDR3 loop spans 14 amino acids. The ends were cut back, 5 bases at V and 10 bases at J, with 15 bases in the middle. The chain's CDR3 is CASSTVGDRSPLHF. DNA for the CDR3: TGTGCCAGCAGCACGGTGGGCGATCGATCACCCCTCCACTTT. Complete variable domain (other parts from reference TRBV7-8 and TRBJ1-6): GAGVSQSPRYKVAKRGQDVALRCDPISGHVSLFWYQQALGQGPEFLTYFQNEAQLDKSGLPSDRFFAERPEGSVSTLKIQRTQQEDSAVYLCASSTVGDRSPLHFGNGTRLTVT.

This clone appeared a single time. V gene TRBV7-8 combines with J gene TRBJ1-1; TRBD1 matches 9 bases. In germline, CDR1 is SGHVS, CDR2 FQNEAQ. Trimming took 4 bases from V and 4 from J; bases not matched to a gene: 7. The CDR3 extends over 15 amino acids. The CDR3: CASSSNRGRFTEAFF. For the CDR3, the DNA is TGTGCCAGCAGCTCGAACAGGGGGCGCTTCACTGAAGCTTTCTTT.

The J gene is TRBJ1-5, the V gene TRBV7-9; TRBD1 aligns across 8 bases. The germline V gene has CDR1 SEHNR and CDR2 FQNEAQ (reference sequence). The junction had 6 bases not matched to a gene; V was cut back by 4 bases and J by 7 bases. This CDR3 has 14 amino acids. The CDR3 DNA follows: TGTGCCAGCAGCTACGGGACAGGCGGGCAGCCCCAGCATTTT. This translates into CASSYGTGGQPQHF.

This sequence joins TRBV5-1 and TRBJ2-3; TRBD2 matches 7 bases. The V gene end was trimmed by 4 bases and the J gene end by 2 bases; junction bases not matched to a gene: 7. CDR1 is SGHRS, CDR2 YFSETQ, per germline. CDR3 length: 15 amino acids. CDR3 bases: TGCGCCAGCAGCAGGGGAGGGCTAGTCACAGATACGCAGTATTTT. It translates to CASSRGGLVTDTQYF.

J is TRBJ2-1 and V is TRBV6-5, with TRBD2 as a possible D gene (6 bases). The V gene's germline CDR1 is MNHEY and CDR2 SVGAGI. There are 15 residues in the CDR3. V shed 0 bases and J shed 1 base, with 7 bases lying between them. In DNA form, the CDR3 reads TGTGCCAGCAGTTACTCGCGGGGATCCTACAATGAGCAGTTCTTC. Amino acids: CASSYSRGSYNEQFF.

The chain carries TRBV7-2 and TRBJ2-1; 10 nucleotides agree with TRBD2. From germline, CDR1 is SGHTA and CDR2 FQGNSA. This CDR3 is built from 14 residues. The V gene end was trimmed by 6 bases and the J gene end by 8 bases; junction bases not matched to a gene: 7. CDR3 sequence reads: CASRLLAGLDEQFF. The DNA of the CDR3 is TGTGCCAGCAGACTACTAGCGGGGTTGGATGAGCAGTTCTTC.

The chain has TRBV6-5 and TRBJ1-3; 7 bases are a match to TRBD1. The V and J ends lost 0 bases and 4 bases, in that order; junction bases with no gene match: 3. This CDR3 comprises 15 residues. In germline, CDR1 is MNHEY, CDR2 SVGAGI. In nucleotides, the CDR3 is TGTGCCAGCAGTTACTCAGCAGGGGGGGGAAACACCATATATTTT. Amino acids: CASSYSAGGGNTIYF.

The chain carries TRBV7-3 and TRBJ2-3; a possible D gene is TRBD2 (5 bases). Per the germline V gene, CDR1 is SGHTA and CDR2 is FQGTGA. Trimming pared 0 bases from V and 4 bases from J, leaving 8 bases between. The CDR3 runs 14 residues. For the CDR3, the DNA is TGTGCCAGCAGCTTAACAGCGGACGCAGATACGCAGTATTTT. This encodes CASSLTADADTQYF.

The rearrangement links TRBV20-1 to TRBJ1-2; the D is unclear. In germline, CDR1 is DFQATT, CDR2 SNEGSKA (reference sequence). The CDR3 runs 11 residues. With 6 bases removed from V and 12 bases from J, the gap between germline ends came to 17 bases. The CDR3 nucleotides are TGCAGTGCCAAACCGTTTCTAAGAAACACCTTC. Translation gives CSAKPFLRNTF.

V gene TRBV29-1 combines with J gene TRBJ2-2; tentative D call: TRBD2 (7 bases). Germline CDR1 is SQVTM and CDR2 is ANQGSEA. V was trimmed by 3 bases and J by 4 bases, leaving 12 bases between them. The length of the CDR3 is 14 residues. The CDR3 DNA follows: TGCAGCGTTGAGGGGGGGGCACCCACCGGGGAGCTGTTTTTT. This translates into CSVEGGAPTGELFF.

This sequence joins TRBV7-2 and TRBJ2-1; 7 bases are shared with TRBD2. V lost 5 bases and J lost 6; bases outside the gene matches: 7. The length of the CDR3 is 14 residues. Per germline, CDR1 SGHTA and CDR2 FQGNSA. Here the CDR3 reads CASSRAGLANEQFF. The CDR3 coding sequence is TGTGCCAGCAGCCGAGCGGGACTCGCCAATGAGCAGTTCTTC.

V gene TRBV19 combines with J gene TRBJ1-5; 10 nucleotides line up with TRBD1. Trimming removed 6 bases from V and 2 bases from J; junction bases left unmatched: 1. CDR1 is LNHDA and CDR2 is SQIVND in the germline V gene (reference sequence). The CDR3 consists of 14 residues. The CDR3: CASRGTGGNQPQHF. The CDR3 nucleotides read TGTGCCAGTAGGGGGACAGGGGGCAATCAGCCCCAGCATTTT.

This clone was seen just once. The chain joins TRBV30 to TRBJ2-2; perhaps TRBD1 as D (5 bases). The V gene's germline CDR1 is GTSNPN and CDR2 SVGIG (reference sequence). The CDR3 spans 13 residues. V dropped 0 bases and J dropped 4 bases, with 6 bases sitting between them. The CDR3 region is CAWSVGATGELFF. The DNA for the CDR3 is TGTGCCTGGAGTGTTGGGGCCACCGGGGAGCTGTTTTTT.

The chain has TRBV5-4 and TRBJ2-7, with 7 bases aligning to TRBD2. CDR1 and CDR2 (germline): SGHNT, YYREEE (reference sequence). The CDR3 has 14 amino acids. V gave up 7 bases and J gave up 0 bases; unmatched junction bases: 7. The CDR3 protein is CASGRTSDSYEQYF. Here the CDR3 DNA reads TGTGCCAGCGGAAGGACTAGTGACTCCTACGAGCAGTACTTC.

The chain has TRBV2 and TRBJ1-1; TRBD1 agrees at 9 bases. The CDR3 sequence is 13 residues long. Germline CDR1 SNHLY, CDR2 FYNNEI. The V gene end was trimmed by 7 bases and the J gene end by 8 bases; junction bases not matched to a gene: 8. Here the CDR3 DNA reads TGTGCCAGCAATACAGGGGGCGCCGCGGAAGCTTTCTTT. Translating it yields CASNTGGAAEAFF.

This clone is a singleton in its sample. CDR3 nucleotides: TGTGCCAGCAGCACTAGCGGGGGGTGGAATGAGCAGTTCTTC. Residues: CASSTSGGWNEQFF. The V call is TRBV9, the J call TRBJ2-1; 12 positions match TRBD2. With 4 bases clipped from V and 7 bases from J, the junction kept 3 bases outside the gene matches. This CDR3 is 14 amino acids long. Germline CDR1 SGDLS, CDR2 YYNGEE. Looking up the rest from reference TRBV9 and TRBJ2-1 gives the full variable domain: DSGVTQTPKHLITATGQRVTLRCSPRSGDLSVYWYQQSLDQGLQFLIQYYNGEERAKGNILERFSAQQFPDLHSELNLSSLELGDSALYFCASSTSGGWNEQFFGPGTRLTVL.

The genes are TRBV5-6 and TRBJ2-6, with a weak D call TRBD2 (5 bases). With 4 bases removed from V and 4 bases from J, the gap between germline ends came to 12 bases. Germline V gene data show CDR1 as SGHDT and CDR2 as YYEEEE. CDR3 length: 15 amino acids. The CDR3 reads CASSPSGWGANVLTF. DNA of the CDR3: TGTGCCAGCAGCCCTTCGGGATGGGGGGCCAACGTCCTGACTTTC.

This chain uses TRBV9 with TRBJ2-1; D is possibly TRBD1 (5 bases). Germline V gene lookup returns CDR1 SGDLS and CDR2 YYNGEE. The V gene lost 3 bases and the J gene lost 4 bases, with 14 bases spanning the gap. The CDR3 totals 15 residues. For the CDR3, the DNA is TGTGCCAGCAGCGGTTGGTTGACAGCTTACAATGAGCAGTTCTTC. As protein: CASSGWLTAYNEQFF.

In nucleotides, the CDR3 is TGTGCCAGCAGTGAATGGGACAGAAAACTGTTTTTT. Translated, it gives CASSEWDRKLFF. The V and J genes are TRBV6-1 and TRBJ1-4; 7 bases match TRBD1. Trimming took 2 bases from V and 10 from J; bases not matched to a gene: 1. This CDR3 is built from 12 residues. Looked up from germline, CDR1 is MNHNS and CDR2 is SASEGT.

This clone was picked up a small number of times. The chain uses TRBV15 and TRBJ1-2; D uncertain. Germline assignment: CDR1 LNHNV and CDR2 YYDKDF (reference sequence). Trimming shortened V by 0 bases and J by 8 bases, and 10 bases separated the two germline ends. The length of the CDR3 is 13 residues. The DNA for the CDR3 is TGTGCCACCAGCAGAGATAGGTCCGGGGGCTACACCTTC. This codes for CATSRDRSGGYTF. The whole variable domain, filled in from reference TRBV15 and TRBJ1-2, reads DAMVIQNPRYQVTQFGKPVTLSCSQTLNHNVMYWYQQKSSQAPKLLFHYYDKDFNNEADTPDNFQSRRPNTSFCFLDIRSPGLGDTAMYLCATSRDRSGGYTFGSGTRLTVV.

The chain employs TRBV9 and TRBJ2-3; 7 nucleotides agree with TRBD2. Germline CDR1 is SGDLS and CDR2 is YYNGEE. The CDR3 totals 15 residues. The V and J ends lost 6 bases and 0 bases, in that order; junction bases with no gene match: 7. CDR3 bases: TGTGCCAGCACTCATTGGGGGGGGAGCACAGATACGCAGTATTTT. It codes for CASTHWGGSTDTQYF.

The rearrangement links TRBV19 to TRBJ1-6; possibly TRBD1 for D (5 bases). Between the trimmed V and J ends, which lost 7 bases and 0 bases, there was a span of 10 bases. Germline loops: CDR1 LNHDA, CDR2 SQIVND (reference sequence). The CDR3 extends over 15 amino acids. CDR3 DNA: TGTGCCAGTACCCGACAGAGCTCCTATAATTCACCCCTCCACTTT. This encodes CASTRQSSYNSPLHF.

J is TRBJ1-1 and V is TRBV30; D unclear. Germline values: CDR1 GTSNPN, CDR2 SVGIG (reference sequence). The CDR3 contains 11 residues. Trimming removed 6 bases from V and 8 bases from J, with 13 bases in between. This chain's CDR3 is CACGTIVEAFF. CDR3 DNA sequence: TGTGCCTGTGGAACTATTGTAGAAGCTTTCTTT.

The CDR3, as DNA: TGCGCCAGCAGCCGAGCAGGGTCGAACTATGGCTACACCTTC. Its protein is CASSRAGSNYGYTF. The chain recombines TRBV4-1 with TRBJ1-2; possible D gene TRBD1, 5 bases. The CDR3 is 14 amino acids. V was cut by 4 bases and J by 2 bases, with 11 bases left in between. The germline gives CDR1 MGHRA, CDR2 YSYEKL.